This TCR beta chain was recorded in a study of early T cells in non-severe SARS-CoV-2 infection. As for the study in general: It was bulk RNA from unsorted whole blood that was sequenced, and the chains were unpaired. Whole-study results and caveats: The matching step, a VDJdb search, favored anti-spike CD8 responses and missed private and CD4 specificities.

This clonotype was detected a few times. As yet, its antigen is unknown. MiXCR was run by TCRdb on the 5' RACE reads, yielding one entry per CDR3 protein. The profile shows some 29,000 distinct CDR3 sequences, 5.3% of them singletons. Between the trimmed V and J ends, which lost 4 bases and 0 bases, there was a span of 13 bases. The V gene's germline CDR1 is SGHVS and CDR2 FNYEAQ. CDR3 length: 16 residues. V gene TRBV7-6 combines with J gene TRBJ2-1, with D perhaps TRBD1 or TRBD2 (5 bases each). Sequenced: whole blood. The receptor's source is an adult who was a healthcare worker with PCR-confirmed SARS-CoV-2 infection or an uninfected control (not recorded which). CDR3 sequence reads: CASSYRGNRSYNEQFF. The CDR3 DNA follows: TGTGCCAGCAGCTATCGGGGCAATCGCTCCTACAATGAGCAGTTCTTC.